The next 32 T cell receptor beta chains were all read from a single sample in a study of T cells after yellow fever vaccination. One entry per CDR3 protein results from TCRdb running MiXCR on the 5' RACE reads. The table lists a few hundred thousand distinct CDR3 sequences, around 3.6% of them singletons. Sequenced here: PBMCs, sampled on the day of the yellow fever booster vaccination. The receptors stem from a young man who received the YFV17D yellow fever vaccine.

This clonotype has a count of ten or more. The rearrangement uses TRBV7-2 and TRBJ2-2, with 8 bases aligning to TRBD1. Germline V gene sequence: CDR1 SGHTA, CDR2 FQGNSA. After removal of 5 bases from V and 1 base from J, the junction contained 3 bases not matched to a gene. CDR3 length: 15 amino acids. Here the CDR3 reads CASSPGQGNTGELFF. CDR3 in DNA: TGTGCCAGCAGCCCCGGACAGGGGAACACCGGGGAGCTGTTTTTT.

The V gene is TRBV4-2, the J gene TRBJ2-7; no firm D call. The CDR3 has 15 amino acids. Trimming pared 0 bases from V and 2 bases from J, leaving 11 bases between. Germline CDR1 LGHNA, CDR2 YNFKEQ. CDR3 sequence reads: CASSQEPLVAYEQYF. As DNA, the CDR3 is TGTGCCAGCAGCCAAGAACCCCTAGTGGCCTACGAGCAGTACTTC.

V usage is TRBV6-5 and J usage is TRBJ2-7, with 8 bases fitting TRBD1. J lost 3 bases, V lost 6 bases, and 4 bases had no gene match. Looked up from germline, CDR1 is MNHEY and CDR2 is SVGAGI. This CDR3 is built from 13 residues. The DNA of the CDR3 is TGTGCCAGCAGCCCGGGACAGGTCTACGAGCAGTACGTC. This codes for CASSPGQVYEQYV.

The chain has TRBV19 and TRBJ1-1; TRBD1 is a possible D gene (6 bases). The CDR3 covers 14 residues. Germline-derived CDR1 and CDR2 are LNHDA and SQIVND (reference sequence). V lost 8 bases and J 0 bases, leaving 13 bases between the germline ends. The CDR3 region is CASRPQGMNTEAFF. The DNA for the CDR3 is TGTGCCAGTCGCCCACAGGGTATGAACACTGAAGCTTTCTTT.

The V and J genes are TRBV5-1 and TRBJ2-7, with D tentatively TRBD1 or TRBD2 (5 bases each). V was trimmed by 4 bases and J by 7 bases, leaving 18 bases between them. There are 14 residues in the CDR3. CDR1 SGHRS and CDR2 YFSETQ come from the germline V gene. CDR3 nucleotide sequence: TGCGCCAGCAGCCCCGTCGGGACCGTTCGGGAGCAGTACTTC. This encodes CASSPVGTVREQYF.

The rearrangement uses TRBV5-6 and TRBJ1-4; no definite D call. CDR1 and CDR2 (germline): SGHDT, YYEEEE. The CDR3 consists of 15 residues. V dropped 4 bases and J dropped 2 bases, with 12 bases sitting between them. The CDR3 region is CASSPGGKTNEKLFF. The CDR3 DNA reads as TGTGCCAGCAGCCCCGGAGGGAAGACTAATGAAAAACTGTTTTTT.

This clonotype was seen a handful of times. The rearrangement joins TRBV7-9 to TRBJ1-1; tentatively, D is TRBD1 (6 bases). Germline lookup yields CDR1 SEHNR and CDR2 FQNEAQ (reference sequence). V was clipped by 4 bases and J by 4 bases, with 25 bases between them. The CDR3 consists of 18 residues. The CDR3 region has the DNA TGTGCCAGCAGCTCTGGGATTGAAGGGGGGTGGCGGGGCACTGAAGCTTTCTTT. It is translated as CASSSGIEGGWRGTEAFF.

There are many counts of this clonotype. The genes are TRBV5-1 and TRBJ1-2, with D hard to call. Germline values: CDR1 SGHRS, CDR2 YFSETQ. V lost 0 bases and J lost 6, with 12 bases in between. The CDR3 consists of 14 residues. The CDR3 DNA reads as TGCGCCAGCAGCTTGGCGGATATGAGAGATGGCTACACCTTC. Translated, it gives CASSLADMRDGYTF.

This clonotype was seen ten or more times. The V and J genes are TRBV11-2 and TRBJ2-3, with TRBD2 as a possible D gene (5 bases). Trimming shortened V by 4 bases and J by 3 bases, and 14 bases separated the two germline ends. CDR1 is SGHAT, CDR2 FQNNGV, per germline. The CDR3 covers 15 residues. CDR3 sequence reads: CASSSFPSSTDTQYF. In DNA form, the CDR3 reads TGTGCCAGCAGCTCGTTTCCTAGCAGTACAGATACGCAGTATTTT.

The chain couples TRBV6-5 to TRBJ2-7; the D gene could be TRBD1 or TRBD2 (5 bases each). CDR3 length equals 14 residues. Trimming left V 6 bases short and J 7 bases short, with 19 bases between. Per the germline V gene, CDR1 is MNHEY and CDR2 is SVGAGI. CDR3 protein: CASSYGGGTGEQYF. The CDR3 bases are TGTGCCAGCAGCTACGGTGGGGGTACGGGGGAGCAGTACTTC.

This clonotype has ten or more counts. The chain joins TRBV6-2 or TRBV6-3 to TRBJ1-5; TRBD1 agrees at 7 bases. CDR3 size: 15 residues. Looked up from germline, CDR1 is MNHEY and CDR2 is SVGEGT. Trimming removed 4 bases from V and 1 base from J; junction bases left unmatched: 4. CDR3 in DNA: TGTGCCAGCAGTTCCAGGGGGAGAAGCAATCAGCCCCAGCATTTT. It translates to CASSSRGRSNQPQHF.

There are many counts of this clonotype. The chain uses TRBV10-3 and TRBJ2-7, with TRBD1 identical over 8 bases. Trimming took 3 bases from V and 3 from J; bases not matched to a gene: 7. From germline, CDR1 is ENHRY and CDR2 SYGVKD. The CDR3 is 15 residues long. In DNA, the CDR3 is TGTGCCATCAGTGATCCCGGACAGGGTATCTACGAGCAGTACGTC. It is translated as CAISDPGQGIYEQYV.

The gene calls are TRBV7-9 and TRBJ2-7; tentative D call: TRBD2 (6 bases). CDR1 and CDR2 from the germline V gene are SEHNR and FQNEAQ (reference sequence). The V end was cut by 4 bases, the J end by 5 bases, with 9 bases between. The CDR3 consists of 12 residues. The CDR3 bases are TGTGCCAGCAGCTCCGGGAGCGACGAGCAGTACGTC. Translation: CASSSGSDEQYV.

In this sample, this clonotype turned up many times. The chain is built from TRBV7-2 and TRBJ2-5; D gene unclear. The V and J ends lost 6 bases and 1 base respectively, with 9 bases between them. Germline CDR1 reads SGHTA; CDR2 reads FQGNSA. The CDR3 spans 13 residues. The CDR3 region is CASRRPFQETQYF. In DNA, the CDR3 is TGTGCCAGCAGACGACCCTTCCAAGAGACCCAGTACTTC.

The chain couples TRBV20-1 to TRBJ2-3; D gene unclear. Trimming removed 5 bases from V and 5 bases from J, with 17 bases in between. CDR1 DFQATT and CDR2 SNEGSKA come from the germline V gene (reference sequence). The CDR3 has 14 residues. CDR3 sequence (DNA): TGCAGTGCTCAAGACACACTGGGCTTAGATACGCAGTATTTT. This codes for CSAQDTLGLDTQYF.

The table lists this clonotype with many counts. The chain carries TRBV18 and TRBJ2-6; perhaps TRBD1 as D (5 bases). The germline V gene has CDR1 KGHSH and CDR2 LQKENI. The CDR3 has 14 amino acids. V lost 8 bases, J lost 5 bases, and 13 bases lay in between. The CDR3 region has the DNA TGTGCCAGCCCACAACAGGATAGGGCCAACGTCCTGACTTTC. As protein: CASPQQDRANVLTF. The full variable domain, completed using reference TRBV18 and TRBJ2-6, is NAGVMQNPRHLVRRRGQEARLRCSPMKGHSHVYWYRQLPEEGLKFMVYLQKENIIDESGMPKERFSAEFPKEGPSILRIQQVVRGDSAAYFCASPQQDRANVLTFGAGSRLTVL.

This chain connects TRBV6-6 to TRBJ2-5; D is perhaps TRBD2 (5 bases). The CDR3 runs 11 residues. The germline V and J ends were trimmed by 7 bases and 7 bases, with 10 bases remaining between them. The V gene's germline CDR1 is MNHNY and CDR2 SVGAGI (reference sequence). In nucleotides, the CDR3 is TGTGCCAGCAAAGGAAGCGGGACCCAGTACTTC. Encoded protein: CASKGSGTQYF.

This clonotype was seen only a few times. V usage is TRBV10-3 and J usage is TRBJ1-1; the D gene is possibly TRBD1 (5 bases). CDR1 is ENHRY, CDR2 SYGVKD, per germline. This CDR3 spans 14 amino acids. V was pared by 3 bases and J by 8 bases, with 16 bases between. CDR3 coding DNA: TGTGCCATCAGTGATTCGGGGGGTCCACCGGAAGCTTTCTTT. It is translated as CAISDSGGPPEAFF.

The DNA of the CDR3 is TGTGCCAGCAGCTTAGTAGTATACCTTACAGCGGGGCGCACAGATACGCAGTATTTT. It specifies CASSLVVYLTAGRTDTQYF. The chain carries TRBV7-9 and TRBJ2-3, with TRBD2 matching over 7 bases. The CDR3 spans 19 residues. V gave up 1 base and J gave up 1 base; unmatched junction bases: 14. Germline values: CDR1 SEHNR, CDR2 FQNEAQ (reference sequence).

This clonotype was found many times. The V and J genes are TRBV6-4 and TRBJ2-3, with TRBD1 matching 8 bases. CDR3 size: 15 residues. Germline trimming cut 0 bases from V and 3 bases from J; bases unmatched to any gene: 2. The V gene's germline CDR1 is MRHNA and CDR2 SNTAGT. DNA of the CDR3: TGTGCCAGCAGTGACTCTCAGGGGGCAACAGATACGCAGTATTTT. Its protein is CASSDSQGATDTQYF.

The chain is built from TRBV6-1 and TRBJ1-1; D call uncertain. The length of the CDR3 is 14 residues. The V end was cut by 1 base, the J end by 1 base, with 7 bases between. Germline assignment: CDR1 MNHNS and CDR2 SASEGT. The CDR3 DNA reads TGTGCCAGCAGTGAAGTGACCGGGAACACTGAAGCTTTCTTT. Translated, it gives CASSEVTGNTEAFF.

This clonotype was observed a handful of times. The CDR3 DNA is TGTGCCAGCAGCGCGGGACTAGCGGGGGACGGCTACGAGCAGTACTTC. It translates to CASSAGLAGDGYEQYF. The chain joins TRBV7-2 to TRBJ2-7, with 14 bases identical to TRBD2. The CDR3 has 16 residues. Germline V gene sequence: CDR1 SGHTA, CDR2 FQGNSA. The V gene end was trimmed by 5 bases and the J gene end by 3 bases; junction bases not matched to a gene: 6.

The chain recombines TRBV20-1 with TRBJ1-6, with D unclear. CDR1 is DFQATT, CDR2 SNEGSKA, per germline (reference sequence). The V gene lost 3 bases and the J gene lost 14 bases, with 20 bases spanning the gap. The CDR3 sequence is 14 residues long. In DNA form, the CDR3 reads TGCAGTGCTAGGACCGGGCGTACGGGATTCACCCTCCACTTT. Its translation: CSARTGRTGFTLHF.

The V call is TRBV29-1, the J call TRBJ1-1; D is unclear. Trimming stripped 7 bases from V and 3 bases from J, with 6 bases between. The CDR3 has 10 amino acids. The germline V gene encodes CDR1 SQVTM and CDR2 ANQGSEA. The CDR3 DNA sequence: TGCAGCGGTGAGGACACTGAAGCTTTCTTT. This gives the protein CSGEDTEAFF.

The chain links TRBV4-3 to TRBJ2-5, with TRBD1 identical over 7 bases. This CDR3 has 16 amino acids. Losses at the gene ends were 1 base for V and 2 bases for J; bases not matched to a gene: 7. Germline CDR1 is LGHNA and CDR2 is YSLEER. CDR3 region: CASSQGGRQGQETQYF. The CDR3 DNA reads as TGCGCCAGCAGCCAAGGTGGGCGACAGGGTCAAGAGACCCAGTACTTC.

At least ten counts were recorded for this clonotype. CDR3 coding DNA: TGCGCCAGCAGCTTGAGGGTACGGCTAGCGGCCAACACCGGGGAGCTGTTTTTT. This encodes CASSLRVRLAANTGELFF. This rearrangement joins TRBV5-1 to TRBJ2-2, with TRBD2 matching 7 bases. The CDR3 runs to 18 residues. J gave up 2 bases and V 1 base, and 11 bases lay outside the gene matches. The V gene's germline CDR1 is SGHRS and CDR2 YFSETQ.

At least ten counts were recorded for this clonotype. V gene TRBV9 combines with J gene TRBJ1-2, with D perhaps TRBD1 (6 bases). V lost 3 bases and J lost 14, with 14 bases in between. CDR1 is SGDLS, CDR2 YYNGEE, per germline. The CDR3 covers 11 residues. CDR3 in amino acids: CASSALRGRTF. The DNA of the CDR3 is TGTGCCAGCAGCGCGCTCCGGGGGCGTACCTTC.

This clonotype was counted ten times or more. The CDR3 bases are TGCGCCAGCAGCCGAAATTGGGGGGCTGACACTGAAGCTTTCTTT. This gives the protein CASSRNWGADTEAFF. V is TRBV4-3 and J is TRBJ1-1; D is possibly TRBD1 (6 bases). The CDR3 runs 15 residues. Germline CDR1 is LGHNA and CDR2 is YSLEER. The germline V and J ends were trimmed by 4 bases and 3 bases, with 15 bases remaining between them.

This clonotype was detected many times. The rearrangement links TRBV15 to TRBJ2-3; possibly TRBD2 for D (5 bases). The CDR3 is made up of 16 amino acids. V was pared by 0 bases and J by 0 bases, with 10 bases between. Germline V gene lookup returns CDR1 LNHNV and CDR2 YYDKDF (reference sequence). The CDR3 sequence is CATSRDRKRSTDTQYF. The CDR3 DNA follows: TGTGCCACCAGCAGAGATCGGAAGCGGAGCACAGATACGCAGTATTTT.

This clonotype occurred many times. The chain combines TRBV5-4 with TRBJ2-3, with D perhaps matching TRBD1 (5 bases). The CDR3 is made up of 17 amino acids. Per germline, CDR1 SGHNT and CDR2 YYREEE (reference sequence). The V and J ends lost 4 bases and 0 bases respectively, with 18 bases between them. CDR3 residues: CASSPPDSPPSTDTQYF. The DNA for the CDR3 is TGTGCCAGCAGCCCCCCCGACAGCCCCCCTAGCACAGATACGCAGTATTTT. The complete variable domain, with remaining parts taken from reference TRBV5-4 and TRBJ2-3, reads ETGVTQSPTHLIKTRGQQVTLRCSSQSGHNTVSWYQQALGQGPQFIFQYYREEENGRGNFPPRFSGLQFPNYSSELNVNALELDDSALYLCASSPPDSPPSTDTQYFGPGTRLTVL.

This sequence joins TRBV5-6 and TRBJ1-2; D is undetermined. This CDR3 is built from 12 residues. CDR1 is SGHDT, CDR2 YYEEEE, per germline. Trimming stripped 2 bases from V and 4 bases from J, with 6 bases between. This chain's CDR3 is CASSFYSYGYTF. The CDR3 DNA is TGTGCCAGCAGCTTTTACAGCTATGGCTACACCTTC.

This clonotype was seen many times. J is TRBJ2-1 and V is TRBV20-1; 8 bases align to TRBD2. The CDR3 is made up of 13 amino acids. Per germline, CDR1 DFQATT and CDR2 SNEGSKA (reference sequence). For the CDR3, the DNA is TGCAGAGTTACTAGCGGCTCCTACAATGAGCAGTTCTTC. It encodes CRVTSGSYNEQFF.